The rows below give T cell receptor beta chains drawn from one sample of a study of shared clonotypes between healthy human individuals. Assay used: immunoSEQ multiplex PCR; TCRdb lists only in-frame clones, some missing. Here the sample spans around 600,000 clones, 85% to 95% being singletons. Sequenced material: naive CD8+ T cells sorted from blood. These receptors originate from a woman aged 30 to 39 in good health. Both conserved end residues are part of each CDR3. Fields, in order: J gene, V gene, D gene, clone size, CDR3 DNA, CDR3 protein. D genes are given only for firm matches. Clone sizes are given selectively: once, few, many, or a class where the clone is expanded.

J: TRBJ2-7
V: TRBV4-2
D: .
size: .
DNA: TGTGCCAGCAGCGGGGGGACTTCTTTCTCCTACGAGCAGTACTTC
CDR3: CASSGGTSFSYEQYF

J: TRBJ2-3
V: TRBV2
D: .
size: .
DNA: TGTGCCAGCAGGGCGGCTAGCTTCCATACGCAGTATTTT
CDR3: CASRAASFHTQYF

J: TRBJ1-2
V: TRBV7-9
D: TRBD1
size: .
DNA: TGTGCCAGCAGCTTTGGGCAGGGGGCGCTCGGCTACACCTTC
CDR3: CASSFGQGALGYTF

J: TRBJ2-7
V: TRBV27
D: .
size: .
DNA: TGTGCCAGCAGTTTCGGGACTGGATACGAGCAGTACTTC
CDR3: CASSFGTGYEQYF

J: TRBJ2-7
V: TRBV11-3
D: TRBD2
size: .
DNA: TGTGCCAGCAGCTTAGAACTAGCGGGAGCCGAGCAGTACTTC
CDR3: CASSLELAGAEQYF

J: TRBJ2-7
V: TRBV29-1
D: .
size: .
DNA: TGCAGCGTTGTTAGCGGCAGCTCCTACGAGCAGTACTTC
CDR3: CSVVSGSSYEQYF

J: TRBJ1-1
V: TRBV9
D: .
size: few
DNA: TGTGCCAGCAACGAGGGATCAACGAACACTGAAGCTTTCTTT
CDR3: CASNEGSTNTEAFF

J: TRBJ1-1
V: TRBV6-5
D: .
size: .
DNA: TGTGCCAGCAGGTTATCGGGTTGGACTGAAGCTTTCTTT
CDR3: CASRLSGWTEAFF

J: TRBJ2-4
V: TRBV13
D: .
size: .
DNA: TGTGCCAGCAGCTTAGAGGGGCTGAACATTCAGTACTTC
CDR3: CASSLEGLNIQYF

J: TRBJ2-3
V: TRBV18
D: TRBD2
size: .
DNA: TGTGCCAGCTCACCACCAACGACTAGCGGGAGAGATACGCAGTATTTT
CDR3: CASSPPTTSGRDTQYF

J: TRBJ1-1
V: TRBV6-1
D: .
size: .
DNA: TGTGCCAGCAGTGAAGATTTTGGAAACACTGAAGCTTTCTTT
CDR3: CASSEDFGNTEAFF

J: TRBJ1-2
V: TRBV27
D: TRBD1
size: .
DNA: TGTGCCAGCAGCACAGGGGCAGCCTATGGCTACACCTTC
CDR3: CASSTGAAYGYTF

J: TRBJ1-1
V: TRBV19
D: .
size: .
DNA: TGTGCCAGTACCCCCGGGAGGGGGGGTACTGAAGCTTTCTTT
CDR3: CASTPGRGGTEAFF

J: TRBJ2-2
V: TRBV19
D: TRBD2
size: .
DNA: TGTGCCAGTAGTATAGCCGGGAGGCGGGAGCTCGCCGGGGAGCTGTTTTTT
CDR3: CASSIAGRRELAGELFF

J: TRBJ1-5
V: TRBV19
D: .
size: once
DNA: TGTGCCAGTAGAGGTCGGGACGGGCTTTTCAATCAGCCCCAGCATTTT
CDR3: CASRGRDGLFNQPQHF

J: TRBJ2-1
V: TRBV7-6
D: TRBD2
size: .
DNA: TGTGCCAGCAGCTTAGGGGCTAGCGGATATGACTACAATGAGCAGTTCTTC
CDR3: CASSLGASGYDYNEQFF

J: TRBJ1-1
V: TRBV9
D: .
size: .
DNA: TGTGCCAGCAGCGTACTCGGCAGGGTCAATGAAGCTTTCTTT
CDR3: CASSVLGRVNEAFF

J: TRBJ2-1
V: TRBV27
D: .
size: .
DNA: TGTGCCAGCAGTGATCCCGCGGGCGGCGATGAGCAGTTCTTC
CDR3: CASSDPAGGDEQFF

J: TRBJ2-7
V: TRBV7-9
D: .
size: .
DNA: TGTGCCAGCAGAGGGCCGGGCGAGCAGTACTTC
CDR3: CASRGPGEQYF

J: TRBJ2-2
V: TRBV29-1
D: .
size: .
DNA: TGCAGCGTTGAACCTGGGACCGGGGAGCTGTTTTTT
CDR3: CSVEPGTGELFF

J: TRBJ1-5
V: TRBV25-1
D: TRBD1
size: .
DNA: TGTGCCAGCAGTGATTCCTCCGGGACAGGGCTTCAGCCCCAGCATTTT
CDR3: CASSDSSGTGLQPQHF

J: TRBJ1-5
V: TRBV28
D: .
size: .
DNA: TGTGCCAGCAGTTTAGGTGGGCCCCAGCATTTT
CDR3: CASSLGGPQHF

J: TRBJ2-1
V: TRBV19
D: TRBD2
size: .
DNA: TGTGCCAGTAGTACCACTTTAGCGGGGGATTTGTACAATGAGCAGTTCTTC
CDR3: CASSTTLAGDLYNEQFF

J: TRBJ2-7
V: TRBV20-1
D: .
size: .
DNA: TGCAGTGCTTGGCGGTCCTACGAGCAGTACTTC
CDR3: CSAWRSYEQYF

J: TRBJ1-1
V: TRBV28
D: TRBD1
size: .
DNA: TGTGCCAGCAGCTGGACAGGGGGTTCCACTGAAGCTTTCTTT
CDR3: CASSWTGGSTEAFF

J: TRBJ2-2
V: TRBV7-8
D: .
size: .
DNA: TGTGCCAGCAGCCCCTGGGAGTCCCGCACCGGGGAGCTGTTTTTT
CDR3: CASSPWESRTGELFF